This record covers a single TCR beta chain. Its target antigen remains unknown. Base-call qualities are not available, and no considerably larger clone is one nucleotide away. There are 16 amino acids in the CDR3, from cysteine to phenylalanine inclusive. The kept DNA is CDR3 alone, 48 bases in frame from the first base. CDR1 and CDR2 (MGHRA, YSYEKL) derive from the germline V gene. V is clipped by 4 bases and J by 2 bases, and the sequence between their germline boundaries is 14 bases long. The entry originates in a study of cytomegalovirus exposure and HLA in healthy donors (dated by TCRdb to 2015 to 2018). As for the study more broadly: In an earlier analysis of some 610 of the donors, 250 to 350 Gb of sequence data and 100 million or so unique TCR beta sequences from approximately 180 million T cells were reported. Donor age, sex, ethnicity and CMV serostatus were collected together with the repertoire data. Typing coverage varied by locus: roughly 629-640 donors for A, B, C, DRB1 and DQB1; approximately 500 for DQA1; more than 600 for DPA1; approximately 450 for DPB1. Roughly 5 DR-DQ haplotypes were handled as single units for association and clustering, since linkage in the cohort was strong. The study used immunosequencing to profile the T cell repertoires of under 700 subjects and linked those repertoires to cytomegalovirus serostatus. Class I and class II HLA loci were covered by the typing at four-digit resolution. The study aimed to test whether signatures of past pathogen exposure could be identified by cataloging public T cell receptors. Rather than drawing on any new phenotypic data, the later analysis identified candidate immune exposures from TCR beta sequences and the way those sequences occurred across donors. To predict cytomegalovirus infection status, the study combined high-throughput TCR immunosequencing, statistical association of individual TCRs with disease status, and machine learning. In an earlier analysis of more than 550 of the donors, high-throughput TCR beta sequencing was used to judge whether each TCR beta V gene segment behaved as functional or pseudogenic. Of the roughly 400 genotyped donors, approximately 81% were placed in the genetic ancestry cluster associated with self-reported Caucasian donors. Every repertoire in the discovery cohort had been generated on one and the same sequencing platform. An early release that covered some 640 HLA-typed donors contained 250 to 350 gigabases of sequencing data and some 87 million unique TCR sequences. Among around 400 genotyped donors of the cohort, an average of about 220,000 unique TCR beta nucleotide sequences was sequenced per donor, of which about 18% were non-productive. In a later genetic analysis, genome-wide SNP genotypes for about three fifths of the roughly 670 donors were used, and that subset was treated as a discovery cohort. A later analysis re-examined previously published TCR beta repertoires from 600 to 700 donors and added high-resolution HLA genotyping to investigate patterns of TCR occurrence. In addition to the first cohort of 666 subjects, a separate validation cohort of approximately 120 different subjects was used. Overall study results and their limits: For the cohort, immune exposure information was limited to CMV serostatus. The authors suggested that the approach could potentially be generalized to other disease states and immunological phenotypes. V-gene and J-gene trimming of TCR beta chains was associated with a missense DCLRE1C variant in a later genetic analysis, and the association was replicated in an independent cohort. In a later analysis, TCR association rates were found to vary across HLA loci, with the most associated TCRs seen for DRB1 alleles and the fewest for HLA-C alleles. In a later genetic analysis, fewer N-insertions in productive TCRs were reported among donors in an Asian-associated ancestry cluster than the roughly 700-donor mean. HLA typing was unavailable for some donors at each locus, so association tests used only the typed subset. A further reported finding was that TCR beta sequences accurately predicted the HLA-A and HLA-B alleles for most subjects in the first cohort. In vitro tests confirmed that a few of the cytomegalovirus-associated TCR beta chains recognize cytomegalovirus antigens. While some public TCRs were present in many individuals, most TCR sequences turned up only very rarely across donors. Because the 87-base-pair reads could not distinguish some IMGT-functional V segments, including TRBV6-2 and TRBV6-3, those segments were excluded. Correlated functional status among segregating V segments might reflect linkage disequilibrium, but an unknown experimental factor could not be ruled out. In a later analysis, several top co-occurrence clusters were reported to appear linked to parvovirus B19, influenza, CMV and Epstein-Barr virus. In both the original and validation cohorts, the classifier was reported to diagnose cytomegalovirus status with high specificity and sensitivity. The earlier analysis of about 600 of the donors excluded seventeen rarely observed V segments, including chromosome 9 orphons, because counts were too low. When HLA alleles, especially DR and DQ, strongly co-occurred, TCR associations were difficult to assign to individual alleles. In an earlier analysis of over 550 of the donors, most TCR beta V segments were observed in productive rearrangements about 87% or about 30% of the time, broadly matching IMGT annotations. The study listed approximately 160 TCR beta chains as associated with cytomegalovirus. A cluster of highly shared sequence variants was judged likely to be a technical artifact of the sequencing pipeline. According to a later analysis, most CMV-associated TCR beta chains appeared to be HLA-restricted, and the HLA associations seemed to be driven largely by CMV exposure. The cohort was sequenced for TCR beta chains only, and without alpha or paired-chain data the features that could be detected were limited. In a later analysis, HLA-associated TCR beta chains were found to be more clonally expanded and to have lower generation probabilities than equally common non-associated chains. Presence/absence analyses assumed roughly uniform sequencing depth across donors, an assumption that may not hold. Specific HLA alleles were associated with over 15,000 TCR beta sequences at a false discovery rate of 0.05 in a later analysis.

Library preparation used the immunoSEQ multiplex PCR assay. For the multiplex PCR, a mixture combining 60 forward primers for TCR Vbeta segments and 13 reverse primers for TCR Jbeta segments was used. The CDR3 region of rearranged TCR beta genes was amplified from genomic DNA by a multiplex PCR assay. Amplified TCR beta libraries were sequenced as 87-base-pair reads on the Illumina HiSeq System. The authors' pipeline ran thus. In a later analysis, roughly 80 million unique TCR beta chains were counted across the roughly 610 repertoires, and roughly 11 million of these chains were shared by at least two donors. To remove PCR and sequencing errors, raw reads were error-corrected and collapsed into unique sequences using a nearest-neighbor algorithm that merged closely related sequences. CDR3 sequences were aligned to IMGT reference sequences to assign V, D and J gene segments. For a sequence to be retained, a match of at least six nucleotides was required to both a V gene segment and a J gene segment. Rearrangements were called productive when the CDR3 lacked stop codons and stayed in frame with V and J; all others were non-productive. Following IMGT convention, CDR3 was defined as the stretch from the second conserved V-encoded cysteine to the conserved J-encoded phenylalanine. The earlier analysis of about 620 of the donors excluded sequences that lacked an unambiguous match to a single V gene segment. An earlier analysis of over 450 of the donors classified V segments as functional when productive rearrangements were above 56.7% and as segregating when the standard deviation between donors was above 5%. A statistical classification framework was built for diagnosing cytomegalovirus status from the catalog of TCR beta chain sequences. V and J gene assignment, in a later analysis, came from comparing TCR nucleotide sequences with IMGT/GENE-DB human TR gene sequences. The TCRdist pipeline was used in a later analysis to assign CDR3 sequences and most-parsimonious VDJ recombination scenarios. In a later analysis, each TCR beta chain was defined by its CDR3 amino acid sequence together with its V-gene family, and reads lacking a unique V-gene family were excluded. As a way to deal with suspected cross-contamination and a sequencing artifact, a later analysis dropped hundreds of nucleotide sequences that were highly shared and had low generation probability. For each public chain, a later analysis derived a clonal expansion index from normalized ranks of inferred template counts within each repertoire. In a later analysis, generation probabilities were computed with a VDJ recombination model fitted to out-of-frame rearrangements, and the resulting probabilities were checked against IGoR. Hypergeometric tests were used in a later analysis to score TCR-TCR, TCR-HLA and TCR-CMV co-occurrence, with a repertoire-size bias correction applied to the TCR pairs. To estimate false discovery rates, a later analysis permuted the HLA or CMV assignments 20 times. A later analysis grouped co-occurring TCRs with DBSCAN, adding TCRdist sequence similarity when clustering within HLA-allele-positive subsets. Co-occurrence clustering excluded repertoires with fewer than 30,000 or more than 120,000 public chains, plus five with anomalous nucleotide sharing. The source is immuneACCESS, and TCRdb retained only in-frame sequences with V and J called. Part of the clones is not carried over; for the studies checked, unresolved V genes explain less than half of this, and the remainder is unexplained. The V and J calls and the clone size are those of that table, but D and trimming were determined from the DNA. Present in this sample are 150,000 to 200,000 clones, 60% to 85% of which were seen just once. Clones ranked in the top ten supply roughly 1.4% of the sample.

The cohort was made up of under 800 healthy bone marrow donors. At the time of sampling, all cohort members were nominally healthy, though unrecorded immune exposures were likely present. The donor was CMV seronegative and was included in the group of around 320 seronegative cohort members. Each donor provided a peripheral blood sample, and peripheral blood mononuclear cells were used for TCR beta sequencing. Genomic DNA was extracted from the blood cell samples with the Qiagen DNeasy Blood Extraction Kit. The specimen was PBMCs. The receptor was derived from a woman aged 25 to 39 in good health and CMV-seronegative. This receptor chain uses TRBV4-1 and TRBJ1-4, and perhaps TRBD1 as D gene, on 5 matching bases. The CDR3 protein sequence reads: CASSPDWGTTNEKLFF. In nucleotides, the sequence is TGCGCCAGCAGCCCGGATTGGGGCACTACTAATGAAAAACTGTTTTTT.